This is a list of T cell receptor beta chains from one sample in a study of blood T cells in healthy people across ages. A single record per CDR3 protein comes from TCRdb applying MiXCR to the 5' RACE reads. The table has about 1,500,000 distinct CDR3 sequences, approximately 38% seen once. The sample consisted of blood. These receptors were collected from a woman under 30 in good health. The CDR3 runs from the conserved cysteine through the conserved F or W. D genes are given only for firm matches. Size is omitted from some rows. Given values are once, few, many or a class for expanded clones.

clone size: NA
J gene: TRBJ2-5
V gene: TRBV28
D gene: TRBD2
CDR3 protein: CASSLMRGSKVETQYF
CDR3 DNA: TGTGCCAGCAGTTTAATGCGGGGGAGTAAGGTAGAGACCCAGTACTTC

clone size: NA
J gene: TRBJ1-1
V gene: TRBV27
D gene: TRBD1
CDR3 protein: CASSNGQGARGEAFF
CDR3 DNA: TGTGCCAGCAGTAATGGACAGGGGGCGCGGGGTGAAGCTTTCTTT

clone size: few
J gene: TRBJ1-1
V gene: TRBV20-1
D gene: NA
CDR3 protein: CSAREQRGNTEAFF
CDR3 DNA: TGCAGTGCTAGAGAGCAACGGGGGAACACTGAAGCTTTCTTT

clone size: many
J gene: TRBJ2-7
V gene: TRBV6-1
D gene: TRBD1
CDR3 protein: CASITGQGGSSYEQYF
CDR3 DNA: TGTGCCAGCATCACCGGACAGGGTGGGAGCTCCTACGAGCAGTACTTC

clone size: NA
J gene: TRBJ1-2
V gene: TRBV9
D gene: NA
CDR3 protein: CASSVGRQADYGYTF
CDR3 DNA: TGTGCCAGCAGCGTAGGTCGGCAGGCCGACTATGGCTACACCTTC

clone size: NA
J gene: TRBJ1-4
V gene: TRBV30
D gene: TRBD1
CDR3 protein: CASTGTGEEKLFF
CDR3 DNA: TGTGCCTCGACCGGGACAGGGGAAGAAAAACTGTTTTTT

clone size: few
J gene: TRBJ2-4
V gene: TRBV11-2
D gene: NA
CDR3 protein: CASRGIAKNIQYF
CDR3 DNA: TGTGCCAGCAGGGGAATAGCCAAAAACATTCAGTACTTC

clone size: NA
J gene: TRBJ2-3
V gene: TRBV27
D gene: NA
CDR3 protein: CASSWGRKGAHTQYF
CDR3 DNA: TGTGCCAGCAGTTGGGGCAGGAAAGGAGCACATACGCAGTATTTT

clone size: NA
J gene: TRBJ1-4
V gene: TRBV29-1
D gene: NA
CDR3 protein: CSVEDRGASEKLFF
CDR3 DNA: TGCAGCGTTGAAGATAGAGGGGCGTCGGAAAAACTGTTTTTT

clone size: many
J gene: TRBJ2-5
V gene: TRBV6-5
D gene: NA
CDR3 protein: CASSYSAGQETQYF
CDR3 DNA: TGTGCCAGCAGTTACTCCGCAGGACAAGAGACCCAGTACTTC

clone size: NA
J gene: TRBJ2-2
V gene: TRBV28
D gene: NA
CDR3 protein: CASSGKRELFF
CDR3 DNA: TGTGCCAGCAGTGGGAAGAGAGAGCTGTTTTTT

clone size: NA
J gene: TRBJ1-2
V gene: TRBV20-1
D gene: NA
CDR3 protein: CSASPRGVPGGYTF
CDR3 DNA: TGCAGTGCTTCGCCCAGAGGAGTTCCCGGAGGCTACACCTTC

clone size: many
J gene: TRBJ2-7
V gene: TRBV28
D gene: NA
CDR3 protein: CASRRQGGYEQYF
CDR3 DNA: TGTGCCAGCAGAAGACAGGGAGGCTACGAGCAGTACTTC

clone size: few
J gene: TRBJ2-7
V gene: TRBV7-2
D gene: TRBD2
CDR3 protein: CASSSSRLAASYEQYF
CDR3 DNA: TGTGCCAGCAGCTCTAGTCGACTAGCGGCCTCCTACGAGCAGTACTTC

clone size: few
J gene: TRBJ2-7
V gene: TRBV20-1
D gene: TRBD2
CDR3 protein: CSATGGTYEQYF
CDR3 DNA: TGCAGTGCTACGGGGGGAACCTACGAGCAGTACTTC